This T cell receptor beta chain was retrieved from a study of blood T cell repertoires in COVID-19. Study context: Some COVID-19 samples were acute and others convalescent; all came from the United States, Italy and Spain. Sample material is recorded as cDNA or gDNA derived from T cells, B-cell-depleted T cells, or PBMCs.

From germline, CDR1 is SGHRS and CDR2 YFSETQ. The CDR3 contains 16 residues. Trimming took 1 base from V and 0 from J; bases not matched to a gene: 0. In the original processing: For nucleated cells, counts were estimated from reference gene primer amplification. Produced via immunoSEQ multiplex PCR; TCRdb's table is partial and in-frame only. That table supplies the V and J calls and clone size; D and trimming were determined from the DNA. The sample includes 25,000 to 35,000 clones, around 84% of them seen just once. Within the sample, this clone is medium-sized (0.01 to 0.1%). Different DNA sequences within this sample yield the same CDR3.

J is TRBJ2-1 and V is TRBV5-1, with 11 bases fitting TRBD2. This receptor was identified in a human donor in a cohort sampled during active COVID-19. The donor label of this sample is uncertain. Sample: peripheral blood. The CDR3 here is CASSLTSGSSYNEQFF. The CDR3 DNA reads TGCGCCAGCAGCTTGACTAGCGGGAGCTCCTACAATGAGCAGTTCTTC.